The rows below give T cell receptor beta chains drawn from one sample of a study of post-analysis software for immune sequencing data. TCRdb processed the PCR reads anew with MiXCR; each CDR3 protein has one entry. The data contain 650,000 to 900,000 distinct CDR3 sequences, approximately 44% of them singletons. Sequenced: blood. The receptors were gathered from a girl between 5 and 17 years old with multiple sclerosis. The CDR3 runs from the conserved cysteine through the conserved F or W. D genes are given only for firm matches. Only some rows state a clone size, as once, few, many or a class for expanded clones.

V	D	size	J	CDR3	DNA
TRBV7-2	-	-	TRBJ1-1	CASSLVPTSNTEAFF	TGTGCCAGCAGCTTAGTCCCGACCTCGAACACTGAAGCTTTCTTT
TRBV12-3/TRBV12-4	TRBD1	few	TRBJ2-5	CASHLGGDREKETQYF	TGTGCCAGCCATCTAGGGGGTGACAGGGAAAAAGAGACCCAGTACTTC
TRBV7-2	TRBD1	few	TRBJ2-7	CASSIRQGSVYEQYF	TGTGCCAGCAGCATTCGACAGGGTTCGGTCTACGAGCAGTACTTC
TRBV29-1	-	-	TRBJ2-1	CSVELAEYNEQFF	TGCAGCGTTGAATTAGCGGAGTACAATGAGCAGTTCTTC
TRBV20-1	TRBD2	-	TRBJ2-3	CSARVSSGRRRTDTQYF	TGCAGTGCTAGAGTTTCCAGCGGGAGGCGTCGCACAGATACGCAGTATTTT
TRBV25-1	-	-	TRBJ2-5	CASSGREMFQETQYF	TGTGCCAGCAGTGGACGGGAGATGTTCCAAGAGACCCAGTACTTC
TRBV20-1	TRBD1	-	TRBJ1-1	CSAGDRGITEAFF	TGCAGTGCTGGGGACAGGGGGATCACTGAAGCTTTCTTT
TRBV3-1	-	-	TRBJ1-5	CASSQDTGLSNQPQHF	TGTGCCAGCAGCCAAGATACGGGCCTATCCAATCAGCCCCAGCATTTT
TRBV3-1	-	-	TRBJ2-3	CASRGVADTQYF	TGTGCCAGCAGGGGGGTTGCAGATACGCAGTATTTT
TRBV6-5	-	-	TRBJ2-3	CASSYSLDAGDTQYF	TGTGCCAGCAGTTACTCGCTGGACGCAGGGGATACGCAGTATTTT
TRBV12-3/TRBV12-4	-	-	TRBJ1-2	CASSGVGVANYGYTF	TGTGCCAGCAGTGGGGTGGGGGTAGCTAACTATGGCTACACCTTC
TRBV9	TRBD1	few	TRBJ1-2	CASSFGQDLTRGYTF	TGTGCCAGCAGCTTTGGACAGGATTTAACGCGAGGCTACACCTTC
TRBV7-6	TRBD2	few	TRBJ2-3	CASSLESGNFPDTQYF	TGTGCCAGCAGCTTAGAGAGCGGGAACTTTCCCGATACGCAGTATTTT
TRBV20-1	TRBD1	-	TRBJ2-3	CSPGTGGTDTQYF	TGCAGCCCCGGGACAGGAGGCACAGATACGCAGTATTTT
TRBV4-2	TRBD2	-	TRBJ2-7	CASSQEAGGLAYEQYF	TGTGCCAGCAGCCAGGAAGCGGGAGGGCTTGCCTACGAGCAGTACTTC
TRBV6-1	-	few	TRBJ2-3	CASSEAGVGDTQYF	TGTGCCAGCAGTGAAGCGGGAGTTGGAGATACGCAGTATTTT
TRBV19	-	-	TRBJ2-5	CASSIPGARETQYF	TGTGCCAGTAGTATCCCAGGGGCCCGGGAGACCCAGTACTTC
TRBV4-3	-	-	TRBJ2-3	CASSQGARAGSTDTQYF	TGCGCCAGCAGCCAAGGGGCCCGAGCGGGTTCCACAGATACGCAGTATTTT
TRBV11-3	-	-	TRBJ1-4	CASSRGRNEKLFF	TGTGCCAGCAGCCGCGGACGGAATGAAAAACTGTTTTTT
TRBV12-3/TRBV12-4	TRBD1	few	TRBJ2-7	CASSPRGTGVYEQYF	TGTGCCAGCAGTCCGAGGGGGACAGGGGTGTACGAGCAGTACTTC
TRBV13	-	few	TRBJ2-1	CASSSDTLGRSYNEQFF	TGTGCCAGCAGCTCAGACACCTTGGGCCGCTCCTACAATGAGCAGTTCTTC
TRBV19	TRBD1	-	TRBJ1-2	CASSAYGGQGASSYGYTF	TGTGCCAGTAGTGCCTATGGGGGACAGGGGGCGAGTAGCTATGGCTACACCTTC
TRBV27	TRBD2	-	TRBJ2-5	CASRPRDYAGEQYF	TGTGCCAGCAGGCCACGGGACTATGCGGGTGAGCAGTACTTC
TRBV14	-	-	TRBJ2-1	CASSPYPWREQFF	TGTGCCAGCAGCCCATATCCGTGGCGTGAGCAGTTCTTC
TRBV6-1	TRBD2	-	TRBJ2-7	CASGKAGGPAYEQYF	TGTGCCAGCGGTAAAGCGGGAGGGCCCGCCTACGAGCAGTACTTC
TRBV12-3/TRBV12-4	-	few	TRBJ2-3	CASSLVVDTQYF	TGTGCCAGCAGTTTAGTGGTAGATACGCAGTATTTT